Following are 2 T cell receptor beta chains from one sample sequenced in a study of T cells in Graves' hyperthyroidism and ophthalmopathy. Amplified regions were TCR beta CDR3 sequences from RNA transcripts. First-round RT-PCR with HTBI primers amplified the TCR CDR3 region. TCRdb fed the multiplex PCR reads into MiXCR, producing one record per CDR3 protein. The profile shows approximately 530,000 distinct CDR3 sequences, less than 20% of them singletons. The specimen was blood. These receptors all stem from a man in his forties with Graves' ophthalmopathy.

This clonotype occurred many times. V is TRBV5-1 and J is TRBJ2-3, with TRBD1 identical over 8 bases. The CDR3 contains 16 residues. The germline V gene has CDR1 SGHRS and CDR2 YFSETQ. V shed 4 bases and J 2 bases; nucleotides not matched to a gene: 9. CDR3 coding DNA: TGCGCCAGCAGCACTGGGACAGGAGTTATCACAGATACGCAGTATTTT. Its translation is CASSTGTGVITDTQYF.

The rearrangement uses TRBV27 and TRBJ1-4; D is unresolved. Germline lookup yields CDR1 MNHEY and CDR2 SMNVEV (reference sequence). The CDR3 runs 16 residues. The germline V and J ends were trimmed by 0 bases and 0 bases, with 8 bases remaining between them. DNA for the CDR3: TGTGCCAGCAGTTTATCGGGGATCCCAACTAATGAAAAACTGTTTTTT. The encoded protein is CASSLSGIPTNEKLFF.